This is a list of T cell receptor beta chains from one sample in a study of cytomegalovirus exposure and HLA in healthy donors. Clones were read by immunoSEQ multiplex PCR, and TCRdb kept only the in-frame ones, dropping some. The sample has under 150,000 clones, approximately 86% seen once. Material for sequencing was PBMCs. Every receptor here comes from a man in his late teens or twenties in good health and CMV-seropositive. CDR3s include the opening cysteine and the closing phenylalanine or tryptophan. D genes are given only for firm matches. Some rows have no size entry. The others give once, few or many, or a class for an expanded clone.

TRBV7-6	TRBD1	TRBJ2-7	NA	CASSLRSGGGYEQYF	TGTGCCAGCAGCTTAAGGTCAGGGGGCGGTTACGAGCAGTACTTC
TRBV2	NA	TRBJ1-6	NA	CASAWGGNSPLHF	TGTGCCAGCGCGTGGGGAGGTAATTCACCCCTCCACTTT
TRBV5-5	TRBD1	TRBJ2-1	NA	CASSLRTGEGWAYNEQFF	TGTGCCAGCAGCTTAAGGACAGGGGAAGGTTGGGCCTACAATGAGCAGTTCTTC
TRBV2	TRBD2	TRBJ2-5	NA	CASRRGGETQYF	TGTGCCAGCAGACGGGGGGGAGAGACCCAGTACTTC
TRBV5-6	NA	TRBJ2-5	NA	CASSFRGETQYF	TGTGCCAGCAGCTTCCGGGGAGAGACCCAGTACTTC
TRBV10-1	NA	TRBJ1-2	NA	CASSKTNSEGYTF	TGCGCCAGCAGCAAGACTAATTCTGAGGGCTACACCTTC
TRBV6-1	TRBD1	TRBJ2-1	NA	CASSTDRVNEQFF	TGTGCCAGCAGTACGGACAGGGTTAATGAGCAGTTCTTC
TRBV7-9	NA	TRBJ1-2	NA	CASSLVWGGYTF	TGTGCCAGCAGCTTAGTCTGGGGCGGCTACACCTTC
TRBV7-9	TRBD1	TRBJ2-7	NA	CASSLARQGAGEQYF	TGTGCCAGCAGCTTAGCTAGGCAGGGGGCCGGGGAGCAGTACTTC
TRBV2	TRBD1	TRBJ1-2	NA	CASTYPGTGGALNYGYTF	TGTGCCAGCACCTACCCCGGGACAGGGGGCGCGTTGAACTATGGCTACACCTTC
TRBV6-1	TRBD1	TRBJ2-7	NA	CASTDRAAAYEQYF	TGTGCCAGCACTGACAGGGCGGCGGCCTACGAGCAGTACTTC
TRBV19	TRBD1	TRBJ2-7	NA	CASSSGQGAYEQYF	TGTGCCAGTAGTAGCGGACAGGGGGCCTACGAGCAGTACTTC
TRBV18	NA	TRBJ2-6	NA	CASSPVRGSSGANVLTF	TGTGCCAGCTCACCGGTAAGAGGAAGCTCTGGGGCCAACGTCCTGACTTTC
TRBV5-4	NA	TRBJ2-5	NA	CASSRGGTETQYF	TGTGCCAGCAGCAGGGGTGGCACGGAGACCCAGTACTTC
TRBV27	NA	TRBJ2-3	NA	CASSAQLGGTDTQYF	TGTGCCAGCAGTGCGCAGCTAGGGGGCACAGATACGCAGTATTTT
TRBV4-2	TRBD1	TRBJ2-6	many	CASSQDQGEANVLTF	TGTGCCAGCAGCCAGGACCAGGGGGAGGCCAACGTCCTGACTTTC
TRBV5-1	NA	TRBJ2-5	NA	CASSPLGGGETQYF	TGCGCCAGCAGCCCCTTAGGGGGTGGGGAGACCCAGTACTTC
TRBV6-5	NA	TRBJ2-7	NA	CASSYSVGQRAYEQYF	TGTGCCAGCAGTTACTCGGTTGGGCAGAGAGCCTACGAGCAGTACTTC
TRBV10-1	NA	TRBJ2-1	NA	CASSESRLVREQFF	TGCGCCAGCAGTGAGTCCCGCCTGGTCAGGGAGCAGTTCTTC
TRBV6-1	TRBD2	TRBJ2-7	NA	CASSEQGGSGVQYF	TGTGCCAGCAGTGAACAGGGCGGGAGTGGTGTGCAGTACTTC
TRBV14	NA	TRBJ1-3	NA	CASSHRQVSGNTIYF	TGTGCCAGCAGCCACCGACAGGTCTCTGGAAACACCATATATTTT
TRBV6-1	TRBD2	TRBJ2-5	few	CASSERAGGLETQYF	TGTGCCAGCAGTGAACGAGCGGGGGGGTTAGAGACCCAGTACTTC
TRBV30	TRBD1	TRBJ1-1	NA	CAWGRQGGEAFF	TGTGCCTGGGGGAGACAGGGAGGTGAAGCTTTCTTT
TRBV6-5	TRBD1	TRBJ2-1	NA	CASSYSMRQGINEQFF	TGTGCCAGCAGTTACTCGATGAGACAGGGTATCAATGAGCAGTTCTTC
TRBV6-1	TRBD1	TRBJ2-2	NA	CASSVRQGRNTGELFF	TGTGCCAGCAGTGTTCGACAGGGTAGGAACACCGGGGAGCTGTTTTTT
TRBV4-2	NA	TRBJ1-2	NA	CASSQDPGTFNYGYTF	TGTGCCAGCAGCCAAGACCCCGGGACATTTAACTATGGCTACACCTTC
TRBV27	TRBD2	TRBJ2-1	NA	CASSFQGLRRNNEQFF	TGTGCCAGCAGTTTTCAGGGACTACGGAGAAACAATGAGCAGTTCTTC
TRBV11-2	NA	TRBJ1-1	once	CASSPVVGAQSSAFF	TGTGCCAGCAGCCCAGTAGTTGGAGCGCAATCTTCGGCTTTCTTT
TRBV5-5	TRBD1	TRBJ1-2	NA	CASSLSQGVNYGYTF	TGTGCCAGCAGCTTGTCGCAGGGGGTGAACTATGGCTACACCTTC
TRBV6-1	NA	TRBJ1-5	NA	CASSTNEGEVQPQHF	TGTGCCAGCAGCACGAATGAGGGGGAAGTTCAGCCCCAGCATTTT
TRBV7-6	NA	TRBJ1-3	few	CASSPAHFGGNTIYF	TGTGCCAGCAGCCCCGCTCACTTCGGTGGAAACACCATATATTTT
TRBV1	NA	TRBJ2-3	NA	CTSSFSTLVPDTQYF	TGCACCAGCAGCTTCAGTACGCTAGTTCCAGATACGCAGTATTTT
TRBV2	NA	TRBJ1-5	NA	CASSPREGGQPQHF	TGTGCCAGCAGTCCCAGAGAGGGCGGTCAGCCCCAGCATTTT
TRBV18	TRBD1	TRBJ2-7	NA	CASSEGQGLEQYF	TGTGCCAGCTCGGAGGGACAGGGACTCGAGCAGTACTTC
TRBV10-1	NA	TRBJ1-3	NA	CASSPGTLSSGNTIYF	TGCGCCAGCAGTCCCGGGACACTAAGCTCTGGAAACACCATATATTTT
TRBV10-1	NA	TRBJ2-1	NA	CASSERQGNNEQFF	TGCGCCAGCAGTGAGCGTCAGGGAAACAATGAGCAGTTCTTC
TRBV14	NA	TRBJ1-1	NA	CASSRLRDNTEAFF	TGTGCCAGCAGCCGCCTCCGAGATAACACTGAAGCTTTCTTT
TRBV19	NA	TRBJ2-1	NA	CASGRTVNNEQFF	TGTGCCAGTGGTCGGACAGTTAACAATGAGCAGTTCTTC
TRBV5-1	TRBD2	TRBJ2-3	once	CASSFTTSGSPKDTQYF	TGCGCCAGCAGCTTCACGACTAGCGGGTCCCCGAAAGATACGCAGTATTTT
TRBV5-1	TRBD1	TRBJ2-7	NA	CASSFGTAAYEQYF	TGCGCCAGCAGCTTCGGGACAGCGGCCTACGAGCAGTACTTC
TRBV5-4	TRBD1	TRBJ1-1	NA	CASSPRTGMNTEAFF	TGTGCCAGCAGCCCTCGGACAGGTATGAACACTGAAGCTTTCTTT
TRBV19	TRBD1	TRBJ2-7	NA	CASSSGQGAKDYEQYF	TGTGCCAGTAGTTCGGGACAGGGGGCGAAAGACTACGAGCAGTACTTC
TRBV2	TRBD2	TRBJ2-1	few	CASSGLAGGTIYNEQFF	TGTGCCAGCAGTGGACTAGCGGGGGGCACCATTTACAATGAGCAGTTCTTC
TRBV6-6	TRBD1	TRBJ2-7	NA	CASSYSGDSSYEQYF	TGTGCCAGCAGTTACTCGGGGGACAGCTCCTACGAGCAGTACTTC
TRBV5-1	NA	TRBJ1-1	NA	CASSFGGNTEAFF	TGCGCCAGCAGCTTCGGTGGGAACACTGAAGCTTTCTTT
TRBV7-8	TRBD1	TRBJ2-5	NA	CASSRGTGGGQYF	TGTGCCAGCAGCCGGGGGACAGGGGGAGGCCAGTACTTC
TRBV7-9	TRBD1	TRBJ1-5	many	CASSDRGLLQPQHF	TGTGCCAGCAGCGACAGGGGTCTACTGCAGCCCCAGCATTTT
TRBV7-9	TRBD1	TRBJ1-2	NA	CASSEDRGDYGYTF	TGTGCCAGCAGCGAGGACAGGGGTGACTATGGCTACACCTTC
TRBV11-2	NA	TRBJ2-5	NA	CASSPGGRARQETQYF	TGTGCCAGCAGCCCTGGTGGCAGGGCGAGACAAGAGACCCAGTACTTC
TRBV28	TRBD1	TRBJ1-5	few	CASSEGTGGIQPQHF	TGTGCCAGCAGTGAGGGGACAGGGGGGATCCAGCCCCAGCATTTT
TRBV19	TRBD1	TRBJ2-2	NA	CASSKDRGRSSGELFF	TGTGCCAGTAGTAAGGACAGGGGGCGCAGTAGCGGGGAGCTGTTTTTT
TRBV21-1	NA	TRBJ2-2	NA	CASSKARQGVDTGELFF	TGTGCCAGCAGCAAAGCGCGGCAGGGGGTGGACACCGGGGAGCTGTTTTTT
TRBV6-5	NA	TRBJ2-2	NA	CASSYWGAGELFF	TGTGCCAGCAGTTACTGGGGCGCCGGGGAGCTGTTTTTT
TRBV5-1	TRBD2	TRBJ2-3	NA	CASSHGIKAGGRITDTQYF	TGCGCCAGCAGCCATGGAATTAAAGCGGGGGGGCGAATCACAGATACGCAGTATTTT
TRBV28	NA	TRBJ2-5	NA	CASSLLPAGQETQYF	TGTGCCAGCAGTTTGCTGCCGGCCGGGCAAGAGACCCAGTACTTC
TRBV6-1	NA	TRBJ2-5	NA	CASRGNQETQYF	TGTGCCAGCCGCGGGAACCAAGAGACCCAGTACTTC
TRBV27	TRBD1	TRBJ1-1	NA	CASRTRDSRNTEAFF	TGTGCCAGCAGAACCCGGGACAGTAGGAACACTGAAGCTTTCTTT
TRBV19	TRBD1	TRBJ2-7	once	CASSMDRGSYEQYF	TGTGCCAGTAGTATGGACAGGGGTAGCTACGAGCAGTACTTC
TRBV27	NA	TRBJ1-5	NA	CASRVRGEGRNQPQHF	TGTGCCAGCCGCGTCCGAGGGGAGGGGCGGAATCAGCCCCAGCATTTT
TRBV4-2	TRBD1	TRBJ2-3	NA	CASSQVETGGPTDTQYF	TGTGCCAGCAGCCAAGTTGAGACAGGGGGCCCCACAGATACGCAGTATTTT